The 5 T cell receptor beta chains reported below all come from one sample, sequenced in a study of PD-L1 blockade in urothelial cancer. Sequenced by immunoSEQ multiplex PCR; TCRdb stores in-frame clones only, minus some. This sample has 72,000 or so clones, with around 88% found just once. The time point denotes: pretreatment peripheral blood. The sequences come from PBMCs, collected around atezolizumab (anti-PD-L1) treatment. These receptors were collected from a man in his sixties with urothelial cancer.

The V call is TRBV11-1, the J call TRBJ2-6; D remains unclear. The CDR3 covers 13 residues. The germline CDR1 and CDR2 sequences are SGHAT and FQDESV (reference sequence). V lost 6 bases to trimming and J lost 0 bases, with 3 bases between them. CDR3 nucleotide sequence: TGTGCCAGCAGTCGCTCTGGGGCCAACGTCCTGACTTTC. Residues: CASSRSGANVLTF.

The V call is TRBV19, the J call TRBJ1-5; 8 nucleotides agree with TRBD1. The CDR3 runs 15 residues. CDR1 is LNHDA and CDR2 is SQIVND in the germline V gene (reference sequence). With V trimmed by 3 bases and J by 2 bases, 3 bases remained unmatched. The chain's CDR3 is CASSMTGDGNQPQHF. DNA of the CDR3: TGTGCCAGTAGTATGACAGGGGACGGCAATCAGCCCCAGCATTTT.

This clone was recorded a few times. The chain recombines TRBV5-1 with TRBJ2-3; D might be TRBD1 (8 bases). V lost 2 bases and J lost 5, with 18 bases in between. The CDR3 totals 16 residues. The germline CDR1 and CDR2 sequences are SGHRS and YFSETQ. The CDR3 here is CASSFRGRGTGDTQYF. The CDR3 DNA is TGCGCCAGCAGCTTCAGGGGGCGGGGGACAGGAGATACGCAGTATTTT.

The CDR3: CASSLWTSDQETQYF. The CDR3 DNA follows: TGTGCCAGCAGCCTTTGGACTAGCGACCAAGAGACCCAGTACTTC. This chain connects TRBV7-8 to TRBJ2-5; 9 bases line up with TRBD2. The ends lost 5 bases at V and 0 bases at J; junction bases unmatched: 4. The germline CDR1 and CDR2 sequences are SGHVS and FQNEAQ. This CDR3 is built from 15 residues.

As DNA, the CDR3 is TGTGCCAGCAGAAAAGCGGCGGGCCTCCTTGAAAAACTGTTTTTT. Its protein product is CASRKAAGLLEKLFF. The gene calls are TRBV28 and TRBJ1-4; D not resolved. This CDR3 has 15 amino acids. Germline V gives CDR1 MDHEN, CDR2 SYDVKM. The ends were cut back, 6 bases at V and 7 bases at J, with 18 bases in the middle.